This T cell receptor beta chain was retrieved from a study of cytomegalovirus exposure and HLA in healthy donors. Study-level points and caveats: More clonal expansion characterized HLA-associated TCR beta chains than equally common others in a later analysis.

Points on this clone: Its antigen is still unknown.

The CDR3 sequence is 13 residues long. V was cut by 1 base and J by 4 bases, with 7 bases left in between. Germline V gene sequence: CDR1 SGHVS, CDR2 FQNEAQ. The primer mix had 60 Vbeta and 13 Jbeta primers. Here immunoSEQ multiplex PCR was the method, and the copy in TCRdb shows in-frame clones only, minus some. The data show some 150,000 clones, approximately 85% seen once. The gene calls are TRBV7-8 and TRBJ1-1, with D unclear. Specimen: PBMCs. The TCR comes from a woman in her forties or fifties in good health and CMV-seropositive. The CDR3 sequence is CASSLGEGTEAFF. The CDR3 DNA reads as TGTGCCAGCAGCTTAGGGGAGGGCACTGAAGCTTTCTTT.